This passage covers 16 T cell receptor beta chains from one sample sequenced in a study of technical replicates of blood from a few donors. The method was immunoSEQ multiplex PCR; TCRdb's version includes in-frame clones alone and lacks a portion of them. The sample comprises 14,000 or so clones, around 82% of which are singletons, and approximately 11% rests with the top ten. The material sequenced was PBMCs. Receptors originate from a human donor in good health.

The chain joins TRBV29-1 to TRBJ2-2; D is uncertain. The CDR3 consists of 15 residues. Germline assignment: CDR1 SQVTM and CDR2 ANQGSEA. The germline V and J ends were trimmed by 5 bases and 0 bases, with 13 bases remaining between them. The chain's CDR3 is CSVQTALSNTGELFF. The CDR3 nucleotides read TGCAGCGTTCAAACAGCCCTTTCGAACACCGGGGAGCTGTTTTTT.

The chain has TRBV28 and TRBJ2-1; 7 positions match TRBD2. Germline trimming cut 2 bases from V and 5 bases from J; bases unmatched to any gene: 6. The CDR3 covers 15 residues. Germline-derived CDR1 and CDR2 are MDHEN and SYDVKM. The CDR3: CASSLGEGWHNEQFF. The CDR3 DNA is TGTGCCAGCAGTTTAGGGGAGGGTTGGCACAATGAGCAGTTCTTC.

J is TRBJ1-1 and V is TRBV5-1; a possible D gene is TRBD1 (5 bases). V was pared by 4 bases and J by 3 bases, with 16 bases between. The CDR3 is made up of 15 amino acids. Germline V gene data show CDR1 as SGHRS and CDR2 as YFSETQ. The CDR3 DNA reads TGCGCCAGCAGCCCCGTGGGGGGTTTGGACACTGAAGCTTTCTTT. Amino acid sequence: CASSPVGGLDTEAFF.

The chain employs TRBV2 and TRBJ2-7; D is unresolved. The V end lost 5 bases, the J end lost 3 bases, and 14 bases lay between the germline ends. Germline CDR1 SNHLY, CDR2 FYNNEI. The CDR3 has 14 residues. In DNA, the CDR3 is TGTGCCAGCAGTCAACAGATGGAAAGCTACGAGCAGTACTTC. Protein product: CASSQQMESYEQYF. The full variable domain, completed using reference TRBV2 and TRBJ2-7, is EPEVTQTPSHQVTQMGQEVILRCVPISNHLYFYWYRQILGQKVEFLVSFYNNEISEKSEIFDDQFSVERPDGSNFTLKIRSTKLEDSAMYFCASSQQMESYEQYFGPGTRLTVT.

The V and J genes are TRBV19 and TRBJ2-5; 14 nucleotides line up with TRBD2. V shed 11 bases and J 3 bases; nucleotides not matched to a gene: 8. Germline-derived CDR1 and CDR2 are LNHDA and SQIVND (reference sequence). The CDR3 sequence is 15 residues long. CDR3 DNA: TGTGCCTCTGGGTCGGGACTAGCGGGAGAAGAGACCCAGTACTTC. Its protein is CASGSGLAGEETQYF. The full variable domain, completed using reference TRBV19 and TRBJ2-5, is DGGITQSPKYLFRKEGQNVTLSCEQNLNHDAMYWYRQDPGQGLRLIYYSQIVNDFQKGDIAEGYSVSREKKESFPLTVTSAQKNPTAFYLCASGSGLAGEETQYFGPGTRLLVL.

V usage is TRBV11-3 and J usage is TRBJ2-1; 9 bases align to TRBD2. This CDR3 comprises 16 residues. The germline CDR1 and CDR2 sequences are SGHNT and YENEEA. Trimming removed 5 bases from V and 2 bases from J; junction bases left unmatched: 7. The CDR3 DNA reads as TGTGCCAGCAGCCCCAAGACTAGCGGCACCTACAATGAGCAGTTCTTC. This codes for CASSPKTSGTYNEQFF.

The gene calls are TRBV15 and TRBJ2-1; 8 bases agree with TRBD2. Trimming took 7 bases from V and 2 from J; bases not matched to a gene: 10. CDR3 size: 16 residues. The germline CDR1 and CDR2 sequences are LNHNV and YYDKDF (reference sequence). This CDR3 reads CATNLQAGAPYNEQFF. The CDR3 DNA reads TGTGCCACCAACCTCCAAGCGGGAGCTCCCTACAATGAGCAGTTCTTC.

The chain links TRBV19 to TRBJ2-1; the match to TRBD2 covers 8 bases. V lost 7 bases, J lost 8 bases, and 16 bases stayed unmatched. The CDR3 totals 16 residues. Germline values: CDR1 LNHDA, CDR2 SQIVND (reference sequence). CDR3 DNA sequence: TGTGCCAGTACCCCTCGGGCGGGAGGAGATTTATATGAGCAGTTCTTC. This sequence encodes CASTPRAGGDLYEQFF.

This clone was counted only a few times. The chain is built from TRBV2 and TRBJ1-5; no clear D gene. V lost 7 bases, J lost 2 bases, and 9 bases lay in between. CDR3 length: 13 amino acids. Germline V gene sequence: CDR1 SNHLY, CDR2 FYNNEI. This CDR3 reads CASTWAGNQPQHF. The CDR3 DNA is TGTGCCAGCACCTGGGCTGGCAATCAGCCCCAGCATTTT.

V is TRBV18 and J is TRBJ1-1, with 9 bases lining up with TRBD1. Germline V gives CDR1 KGHSH, CDR2 LQKENI. V dropped 3 bases and J dropped 5; count of bases not matched to a gene: 1. CDR3 length: 13 amino acids. The CDR3 DNA follows: TGTGCCAGCTCACCGACAGGGGGGACTGAAGCTTTCTTT. Amino acids: CASSPTGGTEAFF.

The chain employs TRBV6-1 and TRBJ2-3; 7 bases align to TRBD2. Losses at the gene ends were 3 bases for V and 2 bases for J; bases not matched to a gene: 5. The CDR3 sequence is 15 residues long. The V gene's germline CDR1 is MNHNS and CDR2 SASEGT. The CDR3 DNA reads as TGTGCCAGCAGTGATTATGCGGGAGACACAGATACGCAGTATTTT. Amino acid sequence: CASSDYAGDTDTQYF.

This clone was seen more than once but under ten times. This rearrangement joins TRBV9 to TRBJ2-3, with 12 positions matching TRBD2. Germline values: CDR1 SGDLS, CDR2 YYNGEE. The CDR3 loop spans 15 amino acids. The V and J ends lost 6 bases and 4 bases, in that order; junction bases with no gene match: 6. CDR3 residues: CASKASGREADTQYF. As DNA, the CDR3 is TGTGCCAGCAAAGCTAGCGGGAGGGAGGCAGATACGCAGTATTTT.

The chain is built from TRBV2 and TRBJ2-7, with 7 bases that match TRBD1. With 6 bases clipped from V and 3 bases from J, the junction kept 8 bases outside the gene matches. CDR1 and CDR2 (germline): SNHLY, FYNNEI. The CDR3 is made up of 14 amino acids. CDR3 sequence (DNA): TGTGCCAGCAGCACTCGGGGACAGATCTACGAGCAGTACTTC. Amino acids: CASSTRGQIYEQYF. The variable domain in full, completed from reference TRBV2 and TRBJ2-7, reads EPEVTQTPSHQVTQMGQEVILRCVPISNHLYFYWYRQILGQKVEFLVSFYNNEISEKSEIFDDQFSVERPDGSNFTLKIRSTKLEDSAMYFCASSTRGQIYEQYFGPGTRLTVT.

The chain employs TRBV11-2 and TRBJ2-7; TRBD2 might be the D (6 bases). The CDR3 is made up of 16 amino acids. V lost 0 bases and J lost 3, with 15 bases in between. Looked up from germline, CDR1 is SGHAT and CDR2 is FQNNGV. The CDR3 spells CASSLDPRGLGYEQYF. CDR3 sequence (DNA): TGTGCCAGCAGCTTAGATCCGCGGGGTCTTGGCTACGAGCAGTACTTC.

This clone was observed a few times. The rearrangement joins TRBV5-1 to TRBJ1-1; D gene unclear. This CDR3 has 13 residues. V was trimmed by 2 bases and J by 4 bases, leaving 9 bases between them. The V gene's germline CDR1 is SGHRS and CDR2 YFSETQ. In DNA form, the CDR3 reads TGCGCCAGCAGCTTTAATGGAGGCACTGAAGCTTTCTTT. This codes for CASSFNGGTEAFF.

This clone was observed a few times. V and J are TRBV27 and TRBJ1-1; D uncertain. Germline CDR1 MNHEY, CDR2 SMNVEV (reference sequence). V was pared by 5 bases and J by 1 base, with 8 bases between. The CDR3 length is 13 residues. The CDR3 region has the DNA TGTGCCAGCAGTACTTTCCCGAACACTGAAGCTTTCTTT. It specifies CASSTFPNTEAFF.